The 16 T cell receptor beta chains below come from one sample, sequenced in a study of cytomegalovirus exposure and HLA in healthy donors. 13 Jbeta primers and 60 Vbeta primers were used for the PCR. Clones were read by immunoSEQ multiplex PCR, and TCRdb kept only the in-frame ones, dropping some. The profile covers 160,000 or so clones, with more than 65% appearing a single time and approximately 1.3% taken by the ten largest. The source material was PBMCs. The receptors were sampled from a man aged 25-40 years in good health and CMV-seronegative.

The chain has TRBV18 and TRBJ2-1, with 11 bases that match TRBD2. CDR1 and CDR2 (germline): KGHSH, LQKENI. V gave up 3 bases and J gave up 4 bases; unmatched junction bases: 8. The CDR3 contains 17 residues. Here the CDR3 DNA reads TGTGCCAGCTCACCTCCCGGACTAGCGGGCAATTACAATGAGCAGTTCTTC. Translating it yields CASSPPGLAGNYNEQFF.

V is TRBV6-1 and J is TRBJ1-1; D may be TRBD1 (5 bases). V shed 4 bases and J shed 4 bases, with 16 bases lying between them. CDR1 is MNHNS, CDR2 SASEGT, per germline. The CDR3 extends over 15 amino acids. The DNA for the CDR3 is TGTGCCAGCAGTGCCAGGGAGTTGGGGGGCACTGAAGCTTTCTTT. Translating gives CASSARELGGTEAFF.

The rearrangement links TRBV7-9 to TRBJ2-7, with D maybe TRBD1 (6 bases). Germline CDR1 and CDR2: SEHNR and FQNEAQ (reference sequence). This CDR3 is 15 amino acids long. Deletions cut 2 bases from V and 0 bases from J, with 11 bases between. CDR3 protein: CASSLRGSSSYEQYF. Here the CDR3 DNA reads TGTGCCAGCAGCTTAAGGGGGAGCAGCTCCTACGAGCAGTACTTC. Combining the CDR3 with reference TRBV7-9 and TRBJ2-7 gives the whole variable domain DTGVSQNPRHKITKRGQNVTFRCDPISEHNRLYWYRQTLGQGPEFLTYFQNEAQLEKSRLLSDRFSAERPKGSFSTLEIQRTEQGDSAMYLCASSLRGSSSYEQYFGPGTRLTVT.

This chain joins TRBV7-3 and TRBJ2-2; D may be TRBD2 (6 bases). Germline values: CDR1 SGHTA, CDR2 FQGTGA. This CDR3 comprises 15 residues. Trimming left V 11 bases short and J 0 bases short, with 16 bases between. The CDR3: CAAGPAGSNTGELFF. CDR3 nucleotides: TGTGCCGCGGGCCCTGCGGGGTCGAACACCGGGGAGCTGTTTTTT.

The J gene is TRBJ2-5, the V gene TRBV10-3; 7 nucleotides match TRBD2. V dropped 11 bases and J dropped 4; count of bases not matched to a gene: 10. CDR1 and CDR2 (germline): ENHRY, SYGVKD. The CDR3 is 13 residues long. CDR3 residues: CASGRGGAETQYF. For the CDR3, the DNA is TGTGCCTCTGGGAGGGGAGGAGCAGAGACCCAGTACTTC.

V and J are TRBV6-6 and TRBJ2-7, with 7 bases that match TRBD2. CDR3 size: 15 residues. CDR1 and CDR2 (germline): MNHNY, SVGAGI (reference sequence). Germline trimming cut 2 bases from V and 2 bases from J; bases unmatched to any gene: 6. CDR3 in DNA: TGTGCCAGCAGTTACCGGGGGGATACCCCCTACGAGCAGTACTTC. This sequence encodes CASSYRGDTPYEQYF.

J is TRBJ2-2 and V is TRBV4-2, with 7 bases aligning to TRBD2. Per germline, CDR1 LGHNA and CDR2 YNFKEQ. Germline trimming cut 1 base from V and 5 bases from J; bases unmatched to any gene: 7. The CDR3 consists of 16 residues. The CDR3 loop is CASSQGGGSGTGELFF. In nucleotides, the CDR3 is TGTGCCAGCAGCCAAGGGGGCGGGAGTGGGACCGGGGAGCTGTTTTTT.

The chain links TRBV6-1 to TRBJ2-7; 13 nucleotides align to TRBD2. V gave up 2 bases and J gave up 2 bases; unmatched junction bases: 0. The germline V gene has CDR1 MNHNS and CDR2 SASEGT. CDR3 length: 15 amino acids. For the CDR3, the DNA is TGTGCCAGCAGTGAAACTAGCGGGGGGGCCTACGAGCAGTACTTC. It codes for CASSETSGGAYEQYF.

In this sample, this clone turned up a few times. The chain uses TRBV27 and TRBJ1-1; tentatively, D is TRBD1 (6 bases). V was trimmed by 2 bases and J by 2 bases, leaving 12 bases between them. Germline V gene data show CDR1 as MNHEY and CDR2 as SMNVEV (reference sequence). The CDR3 is 15 amino acids. CDR3 sequence: CASSLEGGLNTEAFF. The CDR3 bases are TGTGCCAGCAGTTTAGAGGGGGGGCTCAACACTGAAGCTTTCTTT.

The chain carries TRBV11-2 and TRBJ2-7; 8 bases fit TRBD1. The CDR3 loop spans 14 amino acids. Germline V lookup: CDR1 SGHAT, CDR2 FQNNGV. V dropped 5 bases and J dropped 4; count of bases not matched to a gene: 7. In DNA form, the CDR3 reads TGTGCCAGCAGCGCCGGACAGGGTCAATACGAGCAGTACTTC. Amino acid sequence: CASSAGQGQYEQYF.

This chain uses TRBV30 with TRBJ1-3; D call uncertain. CDR1 is GTSNPN and CDR2 is SVGIG in the germline V gene (reference sequence). V shed 0 bases and J shed 2 bases, with 14 bases lying between them. The CDR3 extends over 16 amino acids. The CDR3, as DNA: TGTGCCTGGAGTGTAGAGAAAGAGAATCCTGGAAACACCATATATTTT. This sequence encodes CAWSVEKENPGNTIYF.

The chain employs TRBV30 and TRBJ1-5; a possible D gene is TRBD1 (5 bases). Germline CDR1 is GTSNPN and CDR2 is SVGIG (reference sequence). This CDR3 contains 14 residues. V lost 4 bases and J lost 6, with 16 bases in between. The CDR3 loop is CAWTGGGKGQPQHF. CDR3 DNA: TGTGCCTGGACCGGGGGAGGGAAGGGTCAGCCCCAGCATTTT.

The rearrangement links TRBV28 to TRBJ2-7; 7 nucleotides agree with TRBD1. V shed 4 bases and J 6 bases; nucleotides not matched to a gene: 12. CDR3 length: 15 amino acids. Germline V gene sequence: CDR1 MDHEN, CDR2 SYDVKM. The CDR3 spells CASSSGQSVFGEQYF. CDR3 nucleotides: TGTGCCAGCAGTTCGGGACAGTCTGTTTTTGGCGAGCAGTACTTC.

The gene calls are TRBV30 and TRBJ1-1, with D possibly TRBD1 on 5 matching bases. CDR3 length: 11 amino acids. Trimming left V 3 bases short and J 7 bases short, with 9 bases between. Per germline, CDR1 GTSNPN and CDR2 SVGIG (reference sequence). CDR3 sequence (DNA): TGTGCCTGGAGAGTGACAGTTGAAGCTTTCTTT. Its protein product is CAWRVTVEAFF.

This rearrangement joins TRBV30 to TRBJ1-2; D call uncertain. Trimming cost V 0 bases and J 4 bases, with 6 bases left between them. Germline V gene sequence: CDR1 GTSNPN, CDR2 SVGIG (reference sequence). The CDR3 runs 12 residues. The CDR3 is CAWSVFSYGYTF. The CDR3, as DNA: TGTGCCTGGAGTGTATTCAGCTATGGCTACACCTTC.

This chain joins TRBV2 and TRBJ2-1; 9 nucleotides align to TRBD2. Germline V lookup: CDR1 SNHLY, CDR2 FYNNEI. The CDR3 runs to 17 residues. J gave up 8 bases and V 8 bases, and 19 bases lay outside the gene matches. CDR3 DNA: TGTGCCAGCTGTTGGTGGGCTAGCGGGACTCGGGGCGATGAGCAGTTCTTC. Encoded protein: CASCWWASGTRGDEQFF.